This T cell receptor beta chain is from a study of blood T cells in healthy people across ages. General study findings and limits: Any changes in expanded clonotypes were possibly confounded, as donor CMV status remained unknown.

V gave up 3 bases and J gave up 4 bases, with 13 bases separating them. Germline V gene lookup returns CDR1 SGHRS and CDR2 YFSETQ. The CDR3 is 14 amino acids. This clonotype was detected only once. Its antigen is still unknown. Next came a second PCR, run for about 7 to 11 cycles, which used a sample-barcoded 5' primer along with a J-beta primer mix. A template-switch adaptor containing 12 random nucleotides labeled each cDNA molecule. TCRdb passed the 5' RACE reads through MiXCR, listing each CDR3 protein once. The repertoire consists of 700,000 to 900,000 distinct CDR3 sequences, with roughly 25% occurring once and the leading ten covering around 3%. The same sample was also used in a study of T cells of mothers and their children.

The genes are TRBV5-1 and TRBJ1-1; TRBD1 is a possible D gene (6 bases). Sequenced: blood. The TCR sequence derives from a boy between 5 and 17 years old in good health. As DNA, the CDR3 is TGCGCCAGCAGCTCAGGGGTACGGGGCACTGAAGCTTTCTTT. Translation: CASSSGVRGTEAFF.